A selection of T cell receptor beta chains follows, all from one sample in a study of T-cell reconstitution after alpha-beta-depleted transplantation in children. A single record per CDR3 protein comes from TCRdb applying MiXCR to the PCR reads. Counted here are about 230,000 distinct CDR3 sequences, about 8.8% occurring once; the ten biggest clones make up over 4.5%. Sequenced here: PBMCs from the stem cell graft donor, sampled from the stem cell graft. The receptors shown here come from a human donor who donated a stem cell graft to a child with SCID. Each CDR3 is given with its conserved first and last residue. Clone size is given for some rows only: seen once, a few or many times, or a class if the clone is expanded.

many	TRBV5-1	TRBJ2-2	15	CASSRNRPGTGELFF
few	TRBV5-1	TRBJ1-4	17	CASSWGQGALVNEKLFF
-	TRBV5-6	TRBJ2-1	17	CASSLGAGTGVYNEQFF
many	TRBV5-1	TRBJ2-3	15	CASSLGTTPTDTQYF
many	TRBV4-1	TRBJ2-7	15	CASSQDGTVAYEQYF
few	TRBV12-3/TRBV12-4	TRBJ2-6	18	CASSPGTAGNSGANVLTF
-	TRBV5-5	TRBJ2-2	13	CASSRLQGGELFF
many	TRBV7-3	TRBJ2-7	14	CASSSKIGAYEQYF
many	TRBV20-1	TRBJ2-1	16	CSARPRGSSGYNEQFF
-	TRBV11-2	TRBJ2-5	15	CASSLVWGSRQTQYF
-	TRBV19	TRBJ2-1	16	CASSATWGQGALQQFF
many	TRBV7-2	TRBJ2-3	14	CASHPWGVEHTQYF
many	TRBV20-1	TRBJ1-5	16	CSACPTGGSLNQPQHF
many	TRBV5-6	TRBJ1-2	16	CASSLVQRGGLHGYTF
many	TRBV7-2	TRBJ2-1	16	CASSFLRGSQGNEQFF
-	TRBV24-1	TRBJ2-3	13	CATSALDGDTQYF
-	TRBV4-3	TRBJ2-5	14	CASSRGVRSETQYF
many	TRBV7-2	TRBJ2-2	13	CATRLTSTGELFF
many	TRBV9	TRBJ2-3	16	CASSVDIAGGQDTQYF
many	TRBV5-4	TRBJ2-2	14	CASSLVRDGGELFF
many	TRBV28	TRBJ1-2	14	CASSRPGVHYGYTF
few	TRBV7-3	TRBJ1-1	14	CASSLRPGNTEAFF
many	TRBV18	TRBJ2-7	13	CASSPQGNAEQYF
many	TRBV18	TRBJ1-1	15	CASSLGPPLNTEAFF
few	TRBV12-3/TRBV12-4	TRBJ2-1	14	CASSLFGGADEQFF
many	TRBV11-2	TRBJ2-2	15	CASSPWTRQDGELFF
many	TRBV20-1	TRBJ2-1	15	CSLQPGTSGSGEQFF
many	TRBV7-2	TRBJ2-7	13	CASSDSGFYEQYF